These T cell receptor beta chains were read from a single sample in a study of T-cell memory formation after mild COVID-19. TCRdb itself ran the 5' RACE reads through MiXCR, one entry per CDR3 protein. The sample yields some 440,000 distinct CDR3 sequences, approximately 25% seen once. What was sequenced was PBMCs or a T cell subset sorted from them (not recorded which). The source is an adult woman who had mild COVID-19 (a few samples of this study predate the infection). Cell type and time point are not known. Both conserved end residues are part of each CDR3. Each record gives: V gene, D gene, J gene, clone size, CDR3 DNA, CDR3 protein. A D gene is named only where the DNA matches it firmly. Some rows have no size entry. The others give once, few or many, or a class for an expanded clone.

V: TRBV7-2
D: TRBD1
J: TRBJ1-5
size: few
DNA: TGTGCCAGCAGCGACAGGGTATATAGCAATCAGCCCCAGCATTTT
CDR3: CASSDRVYSNQPQHF

V: TRBV4-1
D: TRBD2
J: TRBJ2-3
size: .
DNA: TGCGCCAGCAGCCGAGGTGAGACTAGCGGGGATCAGGATACGCAGTATTTT
CDR3: CASSRGETSGDQDTQYF

V: TRBV15
D: .
J: TRBJ2-3
size: .
DNA: TGTGCCACCAGCAGAGATCGAGGACAGAGCACAGATACGCAGTATTTT
CDR3: CATSRDRGQSTDTQYF

V: TRBV5-1
D: .
J: TRBJ1-1
size: few
DNA: TGCGCCAGCAGATTAACCGCTGGACTGACGAACACTGAAGCTTTCTTT
CDR3: CASRLTAGLTNTEAFF

V: TRBV12-3/TRBV12-4
D: TRBD1
J: TRBJ1-2
size: few
DNA: TGTGCCAGCAGTCCAGGGGGTAGGGACAGGAGAGATATTGGAGGCTACACCTTC
CDR3: CASSPGGRDRRDIGGYTF

V: TRBV7-9
D: TRBD2
J: TRBJ2-7
size: .
DNA: TGTGCCAGCAGCTCTAGTCCTTGGGGAGGACTAGCGGGTGCATACGAGCAGTACTTC
CDR3: CASSSSPWGGLAGAYEQYF

V: TRBV7-6
D: .
J: TRBJ2-5
size: .
DNA: TGTGCCAGCAGCCGACCACGGCGGGATCCTCGGGCTCAAGAGACCCAGTACTTC
CDR3: CASSRPRRDPRAQETQYF

V: TRBV2
D: .
J: TRBJ1-4
size: .
DNA: TGTGCCAGCACCCGACAGACAGGAACTAATGAAAAACTGTTTTTT
CDR3: CASTRQTGTNEKLFF

V: TRBV20-1
D: TRBD2
J: TRBJ2-7
size: few
DNA: TGCAGTGCTAGAGATAACTCTGGCGGGAGTTTTGGCGAGCAGTACTTC
CDR3: CSARDNSGGSFGEQYF

V: TRBV18
D: TRBD1
J: TRBJ1-6
size: .
DNA: TGTGCCAGCTCACAGGACAGGGGGGTGTCACCCCTCCACTTT
CDR3: CASSQDRGVSPLHF

V: TRBV12-3/TRBV12-4
D: .
J: TRBJ1-1
size: .
DNA: TGTGCCAGCAGTCCGCCGGGCAGCCTGAACACTGAAGCTTTCTTT
CDR3: CASSPPGSLNTEAFF

V: TRBV12-3/TRBV12-4
D: .
J: TRBJ2-1
size: few
DNA: TGTGCCAGCAGTTTCTCCGGGAGAAACAATGAGCAGTTCTTC
CDR3: CASSFSGRNNEQFF

V: TRBV2
D: .
J: TRBJ1-2
size: .
DNA: TGTGCCAGCCTCTCAGGGGTCAGCATCACGAACTTC
CDR3: CASLSGVSITNF

V: TRBV4-1
D: .
J: TRBJ1-1
size: few
DNA: TGCGCCAGCAGCCAATTCTTTGCCACTGAAGCTTTCTTT
CDR3: CASSQFFATEAFF

V: TRBV20-1
D: TRBD2
J: TRBJ2-7
size: few
DNA: TGCAGTGCTAGCTGGGCGGGAGCCACCTACGAGCAGTACTTC
CDR3: CSASWAGATYEQYF

V: TRBV2
D: TRBD1
J: TRBJ1-2
size: .
DNA: TGTGCCAGCAGTTCACGGGACAGCCCCACCTATGGCTACACCTTC
CDR3: CASSSRDSPTYGYTF

V: TRBV3-1
D: .
J: TRBJ2-3
size: few
DNA: TGTGCCAGCAGCCTTATGACAGATACGCAGTATTTT
CDR3: CASSLMTDTQYF

V: TRBV9
D: .
J: TRBJ2-7
size: few
DNA: TGTGCCAGCAGCGCGAGCGGTCTGGGGTTTCGGCGGCAGTACTTC
CDR3: CASSASGLGFRRQYF

V: TRBV24-1
D: .
J: TRBJ2-7
size: .
DNA: TGTGCCACCATCTGGAATGCCTACGAGCAGTACTTC
CDR3: CATIWNAYEQYF

V: TRBV7-2
D: .
J: TRBJ2-3
size: few
DNA: TGTGCCAGCAGCTTAGCGGGAAGATCAATTGATACGCAGTATTTT
CDR3: CASSLAGRSIDTQYF

V: TRBV29-1
D: .
J: TRBJ2-2
size: .
DNA: TGCAGCGTTTATTTCCGGGGAACCGGGGAGCTGTTTTTT
CDR3: CSVYFRGTGELFF

V: TRBV6-6
D: TRBD1
J: TRBJ2-2
size: .
DNA: TGTGCCAGCAGAGGGACAGGGGGCGGCGGGGAGCTGTTTTTT
CDR3: CASRGTGGGGELFF

V: TRBV24-1
D: .
J: TRBJ2-7
size: .
DNA: TGTGCCACCAGTGATAGATACGAGCAGTACTTC
CDR3: CATSDRYEQYF

V: TRBV12-3/TRBV12-4
D: TRBD1
J: TRBJ2-7
size: .
DNA: TGTGCCAGCAGTTCGGGACAGGGACGTTCTTTCGAGCAGTACTTC
CDR3: CASSSGQGRSFEQYF

V: TRBV27
D: TRBD2
J: TRBJ2-7
size: few
DNA: TGTGCCAGCAGTTCCTTAAAAGCGGGAGAGGGCTACGAGCAGTACTTC
CDR3: CASSSLKAGEGYEQYF

V: TRBV5-1
D: TRBD2
J: TRBJ2-2
size: few
DNA: TGCGCCAGCAGCTCAGTTTCTAGCGGGAACACCGGGGAGCTGTTTTTT
CDR3: CASSSVSSGNTGELFF

V: TRBV7-2
D: .
J: TRBJ1-4
size: .
DNA: TGTGCCAGCAGCTTACAGGGTGACGAAAAACTGTTTTTT
CDR3: CASSLQGDEKLFF

V: TRBV12-3/TRBV12-4
D: TRBD1
J: TRBJ2-3
size: few
DNA: TGTGCCAGCAGCTCACAGGGGGCGGGAGATACGCAGTATTTT
CDR3: CASSSQGAGDTQYF

V: TRBV12-3/TRBV12-4
D: .
J: TRBJ1-3
size: few
DNA: TGTGCCAGCAAGGGGTCTCTGAGCTCTGGAAACACCATATATTTT
CDR3: CASKGSLSSGNTIYF

V: TRBV6-5
D: TRBD1
J: TRBJ1-6
size: many
DNA: TGTGCCAGTACGACAGGGATAGCTTCACCCCTCCACTTT
CDR3: CASTTGIASPLHF

V: TRBV5-6
D: TRBD1
J: TRBJ1-1
size: few
DNA: TGTGCCAGCAGTCGGGACAGGGGAAACACTGAAGCTTTCTTT
CDR3: CASSRDRGNTEAFF